The present TCR beta chain was sequenced within a study of PD-1 blockade in classical Hodgkin lymphoma. In the case of this clone: What it binds is not known.

The study's findings and limits: Complete responders started with a diversity level that resembled newly diagnosed patients at baseline.

This CDR3 is built from 11 residues. Germline V CDR1 and CDR2: SGHDN, FVKESK. V lost 0 bases and J 9 bases, leaving 5 bases between the germline ends. The method was immunoSEQ multiplex PCR; TCRdb's version includes in-frame clones alone and lacks a portion of them. The data show under 80,000 clones, 70% to 80% seen once. Relapse after autologous stem cell transplantation occurred in every patient, and brentuximab vedotin exposure varied. The clonotype comes from a human donor with classical Hodgkin lymphoma. The chain recombines TRBV14 with TRBJ1-1; D ambiguous. The source material was peripheral blood mononuclear cells (PBMCs), sampled before the second cycle of nivolumab. In nucleotides, the CDR3 is TGTGCCAGCAGCCAAGACAGAAAAGCTTTCTTT. As protein: CASSQDRKAFF.